This TCR beta chain was recovered during a study of Graves' ophthalmopathy and Graves' hyperthyroidism. Study-wide results and caveats: Sensitivity of about 70% and specificity of less than 85% were achieved by the model that predicted ophthalmopathy progression.

Clinical symptoms, serum thyroxine, TRAb, thyroid ultrasound and orbital computed tomography were relied on for diagnosis. This clonotype was found many times. Its antigen is unknown. CDR3 regions of TCR beta were amplified from RNA transcripts. First-round RT-PCR with HTBI primers preceded a second-round multiplex PCR. In TCRdb, the multiplex PCR reads were re-called with MiXCR into one record per CDR3 protein. The sample yields 500,000 to 700,000 distinct CDR3 sequences, about a fifth seen once. This receptor was obtained from a woman aged 18-29 years with stable Graves' hyperthyroidism. Some clones in this sample may be carry-over from other donors' samples. The sequencing sample was made of peripheral blood.

The CDR3 DNA follows: TGCAGTGCTAGATCTCCGTCCGGGGACACTGAAGCTTTCTTT. Its translation is CSARSPSGDTEAFF. The chain couples TRBV20-1 to TRBJ1-1; D gene ambiguous. CDR1 and CDR2 from the germline V gene are DFQATT and SNEGSKA (reference sequence). This CDR3 has 14 residues. Trimming pared 2 bases from V and 3 bases from J, leaving 13 bases between.